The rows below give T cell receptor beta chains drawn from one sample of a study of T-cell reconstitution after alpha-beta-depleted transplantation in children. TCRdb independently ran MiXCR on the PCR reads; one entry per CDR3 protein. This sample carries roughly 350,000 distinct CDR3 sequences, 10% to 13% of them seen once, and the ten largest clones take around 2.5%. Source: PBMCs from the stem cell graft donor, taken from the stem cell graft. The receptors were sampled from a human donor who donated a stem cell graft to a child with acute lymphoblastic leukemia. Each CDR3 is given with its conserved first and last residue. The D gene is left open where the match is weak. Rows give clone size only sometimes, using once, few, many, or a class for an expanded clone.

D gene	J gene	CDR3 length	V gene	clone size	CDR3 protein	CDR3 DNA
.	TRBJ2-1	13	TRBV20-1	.	CSARGNYYNEQFF	TGCAGTGCTCGCGGGAACTACTACAATGAGCAGTTCTTC
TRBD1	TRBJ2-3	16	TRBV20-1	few	CSARIGTGGIPDTQYF	TGCAGTGCTAGGATTGGGACAGGGGGCATTCCAGATACGCAGTATTTT
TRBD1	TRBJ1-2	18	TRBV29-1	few	CSVENLARDRGGNYGYTF	TGCAGCGTTGAAAACCTAGCCCGGGACAGGGGTGGGAACTATGGCTACACCTTC
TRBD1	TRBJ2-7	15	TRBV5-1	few	CASSLVTGQGFEQYF	TGCGCCAGCAGCTTGGTAACGGGACAGGGGTTCGAGCAGTACTTC
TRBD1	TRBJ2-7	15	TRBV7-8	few	CASSPTDRGGYEQYF	TGTGCCAGCAGCCCGACGGACAGGGGAGGCTACGAGCAGTACTTC
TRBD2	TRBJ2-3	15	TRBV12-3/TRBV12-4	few	CASSPRGRAPDTQYF	TGTGCCAGCAGTCCACGCGGGAGGGCCCCAGATACGCAGTATTTT
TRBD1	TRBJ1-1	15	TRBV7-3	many	CASSSGTGENTEAFF	TGTGCCAGCAGCTCCGGGACAGGTGAAAACACTGAAGCTTTCTTT
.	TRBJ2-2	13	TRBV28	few	CASSPGSPGELFF	TGTGCCAGCAGTCCAGGGTCCCCCGGGGAGCTGTTTTTT
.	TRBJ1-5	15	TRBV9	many	CASSVAGGSWQPQHF	TGTGCCAGCAGCGTAGCGGGGGGCTCATGGCAGCCCCAGCATTTT
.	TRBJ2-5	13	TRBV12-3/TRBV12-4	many	CASSSRVGETQYF	TGTGCCAGCAGTTCCAGGGTCGGGGAGACCCAGTACTTC
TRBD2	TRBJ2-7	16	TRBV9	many	CASSVIRGRERYEQYF	TGTGCCAGCAGCGTAATCCGAGGGAGGGAGAGGTACGAGCAGTACTTC
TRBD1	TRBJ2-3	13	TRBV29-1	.	CSFDRGRTDTQYF	TGCAGCTTTGACAGGGGGCGTACAGATACGCAGTATTTT
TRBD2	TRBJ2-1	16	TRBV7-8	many	CASRRGRAGKYNEQFF	TGTGCCAGCAGGAGGGGAAGAGCGGGAAAGTACAATGAGCAGTTCTTC
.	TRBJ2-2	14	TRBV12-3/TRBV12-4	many	CASTSPETAGELFF	TGTGCCAGCACCTCGCCCGAAACCGCCGGGGAGCTGTTTTTT
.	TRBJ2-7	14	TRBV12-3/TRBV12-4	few	CASSLSGAGFEQYF	TGTGCCAGCAGTTTATCCGGGGCAGGATTCGAGCAGTACTTC
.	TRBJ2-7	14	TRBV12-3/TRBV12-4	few	CASSDSGMPYEQYF	TGTGCCAGCAGTGATAGCGGTATGCCCTACGAGCAGTACTTC
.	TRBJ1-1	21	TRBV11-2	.	CASSLLFPWAPQTFMNTEAFF	TGTGCCAGCAGCTTACTTTTCCCTTGGGCTCCACAGACTTTCATGAACACTGAAGCTTTCTTT
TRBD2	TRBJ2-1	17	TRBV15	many	CATSRDWREGRYNEQFF	TGTGCCACCAGCAGAGATTGGCGGGAGGGCCGCTACAATGAGCAGTTCTTC
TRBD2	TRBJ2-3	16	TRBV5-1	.	CASSFGGTSGTDTQYF	TGCGCCAGCAGCTTCGGGGGAACTAGCGGGACAGATACGCAGTATTTT
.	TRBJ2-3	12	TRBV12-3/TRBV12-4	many	CASSFGTDTQYF	TGTGCCAGCAGTTTCGGCACAGATACGCAGTATTTT
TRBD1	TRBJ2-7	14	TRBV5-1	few	CASSYGTAFSEQYF	TGCGCCAGCAGCTACGGGACAGCGTTTTCCGAGCAGTACTTC
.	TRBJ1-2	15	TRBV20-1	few	CSARDLRGTNYGYTF	TGCAGTGCTAGAGATTTGAGGGGCACTAACTATGGCTACACCTTC
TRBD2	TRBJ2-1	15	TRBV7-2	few	CASSKGLAEINEQFF	TGTGCCAGCAGCAAGGGACTAGCGGAAATCAATGAGCAGTTCTTC
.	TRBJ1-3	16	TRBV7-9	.	CASSLSPVPGGNTIYF	TGTGCCAGCAGCTTAAGCCCGGTTCCCGGCGGGAACACCATATATTTT
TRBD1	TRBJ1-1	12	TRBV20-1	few	CSAGQGGTEAFF	TGCAGTGCCGGACAGGGAGGCACTGAAGCTTTCTTT
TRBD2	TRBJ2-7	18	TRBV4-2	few	CASSQGLAGAHLLDEQYF	TGTGCCAGCAGCCAAGGACTAGCGGGAGCCCACCTCCTTGACGAGCAGTACTTC
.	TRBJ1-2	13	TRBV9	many	CASSVETESGYTF	TGTGCCAGCAGCGTAGAGACAGAAAGTGGCTACACCTTC
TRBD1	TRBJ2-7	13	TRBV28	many	CASSAGQVYEQYF	TGTGCCAGCAGTGCGGGACAGGTTTACGAGCAGTACTTC
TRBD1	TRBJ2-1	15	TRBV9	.	CASSEGARVRDEQFF	TGTGCCAGCAGCGAGGGGGCTCGGGTACGGGATGAGCAGTTCTTC
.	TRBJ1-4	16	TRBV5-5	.	CASSSLSQGSNEKLFF	TGTGCCAGCAGCTCCCTCTCGCAGGGATCTAATGAAAAACTGTTTTTT
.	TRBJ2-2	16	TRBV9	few	CASSVLSGMNTGELFF	TGTGCCAGCAGCGTCCTTAGCGGTATGAACACCGGGGAGCTGTTTTTT
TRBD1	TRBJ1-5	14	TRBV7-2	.	CASSRDSTDKPQHF	TGTGCCAGCAGCCGGGACAGTACAGACAAGCCCCAGCATTTT
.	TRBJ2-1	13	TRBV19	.	CATAGLTYNEQFF	TGTGCCACCGCGGGACTCACCTACAATGAGCAGTTCTTC
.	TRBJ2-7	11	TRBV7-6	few	CASSSTEALYF	TGTGCCAGCAGCTCGACAGAGGCGCTGTACTTC
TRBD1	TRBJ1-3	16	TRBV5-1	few	CASSFDREVSGNTIYF	TGCGCCAGCAGCTTCGACAGGGAAGTGTCCGGAAACACCATATATTTT
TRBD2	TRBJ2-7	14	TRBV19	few	CASKQVAGGYEQYF	TGTGCCAGTAAACAAGTAGCGGGAGGCTACGAGCAGTACTTC
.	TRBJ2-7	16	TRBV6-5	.	CASSNVESLFSYEQYF	TGTGCCAGCAGTAACGTCGAAAGCCTTTTTTCCTACGAGCAGTACTTC
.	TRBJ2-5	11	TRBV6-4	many	CASSAMAPQYF	TGTGCCAGCAGTGCAATGGCTCCCCAGTACTTC
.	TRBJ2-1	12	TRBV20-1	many	CSARGRRDEQFF	TGCAGTGCTAGAGGGCGTCGGGATGAGCAGTTCTTC
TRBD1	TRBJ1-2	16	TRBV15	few	CATSERGTGGNYGYTF	TGTGCCACCAGCGAGCGAGGGACAGGAGGGAACTATGGCTACACCTTC
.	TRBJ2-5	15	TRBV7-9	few	CATSLLRGIQETQYF	TGTGCAACCAGCCTACTACGGGGAATACAAGAGACCCAGTACTTC
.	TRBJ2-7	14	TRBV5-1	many	CASSLVGGSYEQYF	TGTGCCAGCAGCTTGGTTGGGGGATCCTACGAGCAGTACTTC
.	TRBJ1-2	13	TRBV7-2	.	CASSLGQEVGYTF	TGTGCCAGCAGCTTAGGCCAGGAGGTTGGCTACACCTTC
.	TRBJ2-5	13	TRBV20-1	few	CSARQGIRETQYF	TGCAGTGCTAGACAGGGGATCCGGGAGACCCAGTACTTC
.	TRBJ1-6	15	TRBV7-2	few	CASSLERVASGVLHF	TGTGCCAGCAGCTTAGAAAGGGTGGCGAGCGGCGTACTCCACTTT
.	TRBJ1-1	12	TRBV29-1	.	CSVLRENTEAFF	TGCAGCGTACTAAGGGAGAACACTGAAGCTTTCTTT
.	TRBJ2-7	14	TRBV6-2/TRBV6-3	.	CASSYSGGLYEQYF	TGTGCCAGCAGTTACTCTGGGGGCTTGTACGAGCAGTACTTC
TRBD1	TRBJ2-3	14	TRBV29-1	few	CSVEPGQGTDTQYF	TGCAGCGTTGAGCCGGGACAGGGAACAGATACGCAGTATTTT